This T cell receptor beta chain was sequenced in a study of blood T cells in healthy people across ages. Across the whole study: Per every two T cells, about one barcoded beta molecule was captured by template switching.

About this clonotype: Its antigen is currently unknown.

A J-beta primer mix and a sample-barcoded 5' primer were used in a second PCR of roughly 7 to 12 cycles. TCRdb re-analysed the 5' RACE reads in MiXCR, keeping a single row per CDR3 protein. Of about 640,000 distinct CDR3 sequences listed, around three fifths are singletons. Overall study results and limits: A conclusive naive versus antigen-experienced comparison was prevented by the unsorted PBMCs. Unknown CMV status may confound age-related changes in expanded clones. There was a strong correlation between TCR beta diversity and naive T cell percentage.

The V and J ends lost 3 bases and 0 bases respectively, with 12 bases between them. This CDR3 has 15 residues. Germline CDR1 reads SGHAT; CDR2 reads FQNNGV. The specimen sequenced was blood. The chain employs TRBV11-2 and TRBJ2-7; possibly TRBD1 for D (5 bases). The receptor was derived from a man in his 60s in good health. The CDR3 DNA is TGTGCCAGCAGCTTCCCGGACACGAGCTCCTACGAGCAGTACTTC. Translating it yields CASSFPDTSSYEQYF.